This TCR beta chain is from a study of CD8+CD57+ T cells in acquired aplastic anemia. Many counts were recorded for this clonotype. All patients picked for sequencing had shown, by flow cytometry, an expansion of CD8+CD57+ cells. Every patient had severe acquired aplastic anemia. Genomic DNA, the template, was used for profiling of the TCR beta VDJ and CDR3. Using its own MiXCR run on the reads, TCRdb lists one record per CDR3 protein. This table has hundreds of thousands of distinct CDR3 sequences, around a third appearing once. The sequence was collected from a human donor with aplastic anemia. Sequenced material: sorted CD4+, CD8+, or CD8+CD57+ T cells (not recorded which) from PBMCs.

This CDR3 is CATGRTGGNQPQHF. DNA for the CDR3: TGTGCCACCGGAAGGACAGGGGGCAATCAGCCCCAGCATTTT. The chain carries TRBV15 and TRBJ1-5, with 9 positions matching TRBD1. The CDR3 spans 14 residues. Germline loops: CDR1 LNHNV, CDR2 YYDKDF (reference sequence). Trimming removed 8 bases from V and 2 bases from J; junction bases left unmatched: 4.